In this sample, the clone carrying this T cell receptor beta chain turned up many times. The record originates from a study of early T cells in non-severe SARS-CoV-2 infection. Study details: Chains from this unsorted whole-blood bulk RNA could not be paired.

A single record per CDR3 protein comes from TCRdb applying MiXCR to the 5' RACE reads. The sample has around 70,000 distinct CDR3 sequences, over 8% seen once. The CDR3 is 14 amino acids. Looked up from germline, CDR1 is SGHAT and CDR2 is FQDESV (reference sequence). Trimming shortened V by 5 bases and J by 6 bases, and 14 bases separated the two germline ends. The clonotype originates from an adult who was a healthcare worker with PCR-confirmed SARS-CoV-2 infection or an uninfected control (not recorded which). Input material: whole blood. This chain connects TRBV11-1 to TRBJ2-1; D might be TRBD1 (5 bases). CDR3 nucleotides: TGTGCCAGCAGCGTCCGGACAATAGGCAATGAGCAGTTCTTC. Its protein is CASSVRTIGNEQFF.